These 3 T cell receptor beta chains came from one sample sequenced in a study of Tregs in tolerant kidney transplant recipients. Sequencing used immunoSEQ multiplex PCR; TCRdb keeps in-frame clones, though not all of them. There are 200,000 to 300,000 clones in the sample; around 82% occur only once, and about 0.58% lies in the top ten. What was sequenced was CD4+ T cells from blood. These receptors were taken from a human donor in good health.

The chain uses TRBV28 and TRBJ1-5; unclear D gene. Trimming took 7 bases from V and 1 from J, leaving 5 bases between them. This CDR3 is built from 12 residues. Germline values: CDR1 MDHEN, CDR2 SYDVKM. CDR3 protein: CASKGSNQPQHF. The DNA for the CDR3 is TGTGCCAGCAAAGGGAGCAATCAGCCCCAGCATTTT.

The chain recombines TRBV4-1 with TRBJ2-3; no firm D call. This CDR3 is built from 16 residues. Trimming cost V 4 bases and J 0 bases, with 14 bases left between them. Per the germline V gene, CDR1 is MGHRA and CDR2 is YSYEKL. The CDR3 region is CASSRAPPPSTDTQYF. CDR3 nucleotides: TGCGCCAGCAGCCGCGCTCCCCCTCCAAGCACAGATACGCAGTATTTT.

This clone was recorded once. J is TRBJ1-1 and V is TRBV7-8, with D unresolved. The germline gives CDR1 SGHVS, CDR2 FQNEAQ. The ends were cut back, 1 base at V and 1 base at J, with 7 bases in the middle. The CDR3 runs to 14 residues. CDR3 region: CASSLVAANTEAFF. The CDR3 nucleotides read TGTGCCAGCAGCTTAGTAGCAGCGAACACTGAAGCTTTCTTT. The whole variable domain, remainder taken from reference TRBV7-8 and TRBJ1-1, is GAGVSQSPRYKVAKRGQDVALRCDPISGHVSLFWYQQALGQGPEFLTYFQNEAQLDKSGLPSDRFFAERPEGSVSTLKIQRTQQEDSAVYLCASSLVAANTEAFFGQGTRLTVV.